This T cell receptor beta chain came from a study of tumor-infiltrating lymphocytes in primary liver carcinoma. Researchers generated TCR beta cDNA from approximately 0.55 ug of total RNA, relying on a constant-region primer. Slightly modified ARM-PCR, run as three nested multiplex PCR rounds, produced the TCR beta libraries. A C-beta reverse primer was combined with TRBV1-TRBV30 forward primers in the first two PCR rounds, and each round had around 11 cycles. TCRdb ran MiXCR on the multiplex PCR reads and lists one entry per CDR3 protein. The sample consists of approximately 37,000 distinct CDR3 sequences, roughly 69% of them appearing once. Trimming removed 8 bases at V and 2 bases at J, with 13 bases between. The CDR3 runs 14 residues. The V gene's germline CDR1 is SGHAT and CDR2 FQDESV (reference sequence). On this clonotype itself: What it recognizes is unknown.

The tissue used was unsorted bulk material of about 19-33 mg. RNA and DNA were co-extracted from it with the AllPrep DNA/RNA mini kit. Sampling of every tumor involved five separate regions. These included the tumor centre. Notes on the study in general: For tumor-adjacent and tumor-blood pairs, overlap was less than that seen for tumor region pairs.

The sequencing input was liver tumor tissue from sampling region 4. Subset: tumor region T4, right-lateral pole. V usage is TRBV11-1 and J usage is TRBJ2-4; D is unclear. The sequence came from a man aged 40-50 years with primary liver carcinoma and hepatitis B virus infection. The CDR3 protein is CASDPPLTKNIQYF. Here the CDR3 DNA reads TGTGCCAGCGACCCCCCCCTAACCAAAAACATTCAGTACTTC.